This T cell receptor beta chain was identified in a study of T and B cells in COVID-19 patients. General study results and limits: Patients with COVID-19 reportedly showed strongly skewed T cell receptor beta variable and joining gene usage.

From blood, about 250-550 ng of genomic DNA served as TRB template. Of note for this clonotype: Its antigen is not known.

CDR1 is DFQATT and CDR2 is SNEGSKA in the germline V gene (reference sequence). The CDR3 runs to 15 residues. With V trimmed by 0 bases and J by 7 bases, 12 bases remained unmatched. BIOMED2 TRB-A/B primer pools were used in multiplex TRB PCR. In TCRdb, the multiplex PCR reads were re-called with MiXCR into one record per CDR3 protein. This sample has 20,000 to 30,000 distinct CDR3 sequences, with over 25% found just once. The sequencing sample was made of blood. The receptor was isolated from a human donor who had recovered from COVID-19. V gene TRBV20-1 combines with J gene TRBJ2-7, with 7 bases that match TRBD1. The CDR3: CSARDLSTDRSEQYF. DNA for the CDR3: TGCAGTGCTAGAGATCTTTCAACGGACAGGTCTGAGCAGTACTTC.